This TCR beta chain was identified during a study of T-cell reconstitution after alpha-beta-depleted transplantation in children. Overall study results and limits: Alpha-beta T cells present about two months after transplant were reported to originate from several hundred expanded graft clones. Newly made T cells mostly supplied T-cell counts and diversity one year after transplant. In some patients, recipient T cells and intrathymic progenitors surviving conditioning explained high day-60 diversity.

This CDR3 is 14 amino acids long. Between the trimmed V and J ends, which lost 6 bases and 6 bases, there was a span of 18 bases. Germline CDR1 reads DFQATT; CDR2 reads SNEGSKA (reference sequence). Researchers prepared the TCRbeta library using unique molecular identifiers, the study reports. One entry per CDR3 protein results from TCRdb running MiXCR on the PCR reads. The sample contains roughly 400,000 distinct CDR3 sequences, roughly 43% of which appear only once. A word on this clonotype: Its antigen is not known.

This receptor was obtained from a girl aged 2 to 10 with aplastic anemia, due to receive a stem cell transplant. Sequenced here: PBMCs, sampled before TCRalphabeta/CD19-depleted stem cell transplant. The chain joins TRBV20-1 to TRBJ1-5; D unclear. The CDR3 coding sequence is TGCAGTGCCCCCTATCCAGATTTAGGTCAGCCCCAGCATTTT. Its translation: CSAPYPDLGQPQHF.